This T cell receptor beta chain was profiled in a study of identical twins (TCRdb year 2016). Regarding the complete study: The study deep-sequenced TCR alpha and beta repertoires from monozygotic twins, unrelated adults of various ages and cord blood to test whether fetal clonotypes persist. To rule out contamination, the twin experiments were replicated at different times with different library preparation protocols.

Libraries were prepared through 5' RACE. Sequenced using an Illumina HiSeq 2000. A universal primer binding site was introduced by template switching, and a unique molecular identifier was present in the final cDNA, enabling accurate counting of TCR cDNA molecules. First-strand cDNA for TCR alpha and beta chains was synthesized from specific primers in the conserved constant-segment region. To control for contamination, every cDNA library was double barcoded, receiving both a SMART-Mk sample barcode and Illumina barcodes. TruSeq adapter sequences, together with Illumina sample barcodes, were added in two successive PCR steps. The Illumina HiSeq platform was used with custom primers to sequence TCR alpha and beta cDNA libraries. The authors' analysis ran thus. Raw reads were processed with MiGEC to extract unique molecular identifiers, and MiXCR was used to determine CDR3 positions. For each individual, recombination models were inferred using an EM algorithm with the repgenHMM and IGoR tools. Shared clonotype analysis was performed with the tcR package in R, normalizing sharing by the product of cloneset sizes. Out-of-frame nonproductive sequences were analyzed to study raw recombination free of thymic and clonal selection effects. TCRdb reprocessed the public reads (quality trimming at Q25 with fastp, clone calling with MiXCR) and kept in-frame beta chains. All rows with the same CDR3 protein become a single entry with the most common DNA and genes. TCRdb's processing, not the authors', yielded these V and J calls. Recorded for this sample are 1.5 million to 2 million distinct CDR3 sequences; about 32% of them occurred a single time. The top ten clones comprise 0.27% of the sample.

Every donor in the study was a healthy Caucasian. Points on this clonotype: Its antigen is unknown. No base-level quality is on record; no much larger clone is a single base apart.

V and J lose 3 bases and 15 bases, and a span of 16 bases separates them. The CDR3, from cysteine to phenylalanine, totals 12 residues. Only the CDR3 part of the read is kept: 36 bases, read in frame from the first base. The germline V gene encodes CDR1 SGDLS and CDR2 YYNGEE. What the study reported, not specific to this receptor: Compared with coincidental sharing between unrelated individuals, an excess of low generation-probability sequences was observed among out-of-frame TCR alpha sequences shared between twins. A weaker excess of twin sharing was found in beta out-of-frame sequences because the signal-to-noise ratio was lowered by fewer shared sequences. Abundant cord blood beta clonotypes had fewer insertions, young adult naive repertoires showed a similar but weaker trend, and memory repertoires showed no such trend. Zero-insertion analyses could be partly confounded by invariant T cells such as MAIT and iNKT, although diverse VJ usage argued against such confounding for most clonotypes. In monozygotic twins, out-of-frame TCR alpha sharing was systematically underestimated by recombination models, although the models agreed with sharing between unrelated individuals. Because the same donors could not be followed over many years, the conclusions depended on cross-sectional statistical analysis.

This chain joins TRBV9 to TRBJ2-1; the D gene is perhaps TRBD2, on 6 matching bases. The sequence was collected from a newborn girl in good health. Sequences were obtained from cord blood. CDR3 loop: CASSARLEEPFF. The DNA is TGTGCCAGCAGCGCGCGACTAGAGGAACCGTTCTTC.